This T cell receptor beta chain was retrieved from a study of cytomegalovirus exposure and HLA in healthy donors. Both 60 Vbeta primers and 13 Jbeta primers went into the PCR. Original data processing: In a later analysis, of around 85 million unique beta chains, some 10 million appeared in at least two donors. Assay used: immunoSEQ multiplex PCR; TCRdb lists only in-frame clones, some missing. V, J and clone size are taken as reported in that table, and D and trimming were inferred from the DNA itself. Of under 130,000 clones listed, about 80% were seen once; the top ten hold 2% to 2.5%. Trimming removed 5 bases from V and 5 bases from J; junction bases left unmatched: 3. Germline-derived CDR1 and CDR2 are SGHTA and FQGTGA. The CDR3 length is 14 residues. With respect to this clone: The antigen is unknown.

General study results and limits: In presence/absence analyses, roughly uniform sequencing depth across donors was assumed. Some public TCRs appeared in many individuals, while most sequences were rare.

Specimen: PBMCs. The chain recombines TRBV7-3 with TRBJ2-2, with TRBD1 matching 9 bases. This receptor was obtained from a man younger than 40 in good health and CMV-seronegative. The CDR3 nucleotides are TGTGCCAGCAGCCAAGGGACAGGGACCGGGGAGCTGTTTTTT. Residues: CASSQGTGTGELFF.